This TCR beta chain was captured by sequencing in a study of T cells after yellow fever vaccination. TCRdb analysed the 5' RACE reads with MiXCR anew, one entry per CDR3 protein. The sample has almost 600,000 distinct CDR3 sequences; approximately 12% are singletons. CDR3 length: 15 amino acids. Germline lookup yields CDR1 SGHNT and CDR2 YYREEE (reference sequence). V was pared by 0 bases and J by 2 bases, with 10 bases between. This clonotype appeared many times. V and J are TRBV5-4 and TRBJ2-3; maybe TRBD2 (6 bases). The receptor comes from a man aged 25 to 40 who received the YFV17D yellow fever vaccine. The source material was PBMCs, sampled on the day of the yellow fever booster vaccination. The CDR3 spells CASSLGGGDTDTQYF. Written as DNA, the CDR3 is TGTGCCAGCAGCTTGGGGGGAGGAGACACAGATACGCAGTATTTT.